The TCR beta chain under discussion was sequenced for a study of molecular identifiers for immune sequencing clone quantification. General study points: Clones of above 20 RNA copies carried over 98% of effector molecules; in naive cells they carried under 1%. Highly expanded clone sizes could end up underestimated if a barcode were shared by identical TCR molecules.

Turning to this clonotype: The antigen is unknown.

For bulk TCR libraries, previously described methods and listed TCR primers were used. One entry per CDR3 protein, called by TCRdb with MiXCR from the PCR reads. The sample has about 97,000 distinct CDR3 sequences; approximately 24% are singletons. The germline V gene encodes CDR1 DFQATT and CDR2 SNEGSKA (reference sequence). The CDR3 extends over 16 amino acids. V lost 1 base, J lost 5 bases, and 14 bases stayed unmatched. CD8+CD4-CCR7+CD45RA+ cells were sorted as naive CD8 T cells. This sequence was found in a human donor in good health. Some libraries in this study had Jurkat cell RNA spiked in. Sample: naive CD8+ T cells from blood, with Jurkat cell RNA spiked in. Specified subset: FACS-sorted CD8+CD4-CCR7+CD45RA+ naive T cells. The chain uses TRBV20-1 and TRBJ2-7; TRBD1 matches 7 bases. In DNA, the CDR3 is TGCAGTGCTAGAGTGGCGACAGGGCCTCAACGGGACGAGCAGTACTTC. It encodes CSARVATGPQRDEQYF.